This T cell receptor beta chain came from a study of lymphopenia after photon versus proton radiotherapy. Study results and limitations: Post-nadir TCR diversity decline inversely tracked overall survival among those who died. Proton therapy kept repertoires fairly stable, unlike photons, which gained effector/memory cells. Post-nadir diversity loss with photons came from oligoclonal expansion, particularly CD8+ Temra cells.

As to this clone: Its specificity is not known.

This CDR3 spans 17 amino acids. V was pared by 2 bases and J by 1 base, with 6 bases of the junction left unmatched. Germline loops: CDR1 ENHRY, CDR2 SYGVKD. The protocol was immunoSEQ multiplex PCR, while the TCRdb copy is restricted to in-frame clones and leaves out a portion. The sample carries tens of thousands of clones, about 82% recorded once. The J gene is TRBJ2-2, the V gene TRBV10-3; 8 bases fit TRBD2. Sequences were derived from peripheral blood, sampled from a patient treated with proton-based radiotherapy. This receptor was obtained from a woman in her 70s with pancreatic cancer. Some clones in this sample may be carry-over from other donors' samples. The CDR3 loop is CAISERAGAGNTGELFF. The CDR3 DNA reads TGTGCCATCAGTGAGCGAGCGGGAGCGGGGAACACCGGGGAGCTGTTTTTT.